This TCR beta chain was sequenced in a study of T cells in tuberculosis. Time point noted: new active TB diagnosis, blood taken before or within 7 days of starting treatment. General study points: Classification accuracy was 87% (AUROC more than 0.8) with the GMM-specific repertoire. Samples were chosen by availability of cryopreserved specimens.

Clones were read by immunoSEQ multiplex PCR, and TCRdb kept only the in-frame ones, dropping some. The table has around 33,000 clones, about 90% seen once; the top ten hold 5% to 6.5%. In regard to this clone: Antigen: not known.

The clonotype originates from an adult with tuberculosis. Sequencing used PBMCs, obtained at tuberculosis diagnosis.

The CDR3 protein is CASSSTPSPNEKLFF. The CDR3 coding sequence is TGTGCCAGCAGCTCCACACCTAGCCCTAATGAAAAACTGTTTTTT. The chain links TRBV7-2 to TRBJ1-4, with unresolved D. Germline CDR1 and CDR2: SGHTA and FQGNSA. V lost 4 bases and J 3 bases, leaving 12 bases between the germline ends. The CDR3 runs 15 residues.